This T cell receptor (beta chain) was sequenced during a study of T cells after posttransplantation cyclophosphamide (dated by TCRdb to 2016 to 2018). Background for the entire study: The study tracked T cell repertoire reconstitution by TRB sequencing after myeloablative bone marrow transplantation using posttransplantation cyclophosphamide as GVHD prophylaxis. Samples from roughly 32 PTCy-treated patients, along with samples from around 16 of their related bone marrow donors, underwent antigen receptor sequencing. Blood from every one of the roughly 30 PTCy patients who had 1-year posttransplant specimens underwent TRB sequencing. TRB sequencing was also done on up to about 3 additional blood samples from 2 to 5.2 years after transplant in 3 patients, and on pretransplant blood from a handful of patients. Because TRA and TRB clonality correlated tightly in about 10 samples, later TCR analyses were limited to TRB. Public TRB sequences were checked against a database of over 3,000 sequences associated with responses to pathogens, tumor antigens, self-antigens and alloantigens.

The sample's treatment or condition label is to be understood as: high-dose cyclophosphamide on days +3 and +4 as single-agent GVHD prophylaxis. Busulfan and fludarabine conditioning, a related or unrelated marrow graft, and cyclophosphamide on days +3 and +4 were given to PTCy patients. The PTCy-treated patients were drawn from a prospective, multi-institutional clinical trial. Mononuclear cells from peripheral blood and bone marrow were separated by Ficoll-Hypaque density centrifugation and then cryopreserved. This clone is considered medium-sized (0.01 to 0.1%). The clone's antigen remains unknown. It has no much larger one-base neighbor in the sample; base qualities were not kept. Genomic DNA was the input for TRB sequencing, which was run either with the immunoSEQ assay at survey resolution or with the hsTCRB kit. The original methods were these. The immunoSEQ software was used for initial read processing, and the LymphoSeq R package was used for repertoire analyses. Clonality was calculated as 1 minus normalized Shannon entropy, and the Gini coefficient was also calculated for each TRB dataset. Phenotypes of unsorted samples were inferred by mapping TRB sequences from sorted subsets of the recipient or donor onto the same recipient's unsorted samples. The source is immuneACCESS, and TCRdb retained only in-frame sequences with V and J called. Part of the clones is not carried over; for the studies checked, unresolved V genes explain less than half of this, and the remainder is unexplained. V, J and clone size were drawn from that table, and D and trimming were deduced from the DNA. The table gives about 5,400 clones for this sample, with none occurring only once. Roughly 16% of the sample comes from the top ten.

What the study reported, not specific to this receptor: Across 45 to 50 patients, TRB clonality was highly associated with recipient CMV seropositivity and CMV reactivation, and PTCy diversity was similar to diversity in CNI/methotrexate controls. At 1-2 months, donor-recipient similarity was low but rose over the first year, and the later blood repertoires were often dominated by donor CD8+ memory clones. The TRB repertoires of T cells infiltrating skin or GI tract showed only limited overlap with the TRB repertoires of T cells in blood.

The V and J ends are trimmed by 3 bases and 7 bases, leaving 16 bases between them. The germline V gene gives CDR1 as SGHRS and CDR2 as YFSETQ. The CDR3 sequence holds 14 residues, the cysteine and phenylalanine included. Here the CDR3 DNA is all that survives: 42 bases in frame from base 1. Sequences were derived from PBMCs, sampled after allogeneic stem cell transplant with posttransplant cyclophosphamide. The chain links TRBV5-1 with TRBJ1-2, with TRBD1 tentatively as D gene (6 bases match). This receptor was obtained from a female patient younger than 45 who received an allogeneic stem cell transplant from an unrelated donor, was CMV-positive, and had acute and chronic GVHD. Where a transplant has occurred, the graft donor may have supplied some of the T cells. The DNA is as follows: TGCGCCAGCAGCTCGGACAGCCTGGGGTTTGGCTACACCTTC. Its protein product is CASSSDSLGFGYTF.